The 8 T cell receptor beta chains in this list originate from one sample, sequenced in a study of cytomegalovirus exposure and HLA in healthy donors. The assay was immunoSEQ multiplex PCR, and TCRdb's table has in-frame clones only and misses some. Found here are about 240,000 clones, roughly 86% of them singletons; the top ten hold roughly 1.2%. The specimen sequenced was PBMCs. The source is a woman aged 25 to 39 in good health and CMV-seropositive.

This clone came up once. The CDR3 DNA reads TGTGCCAGCAGTACTAGCGGGAACACCGGGGAGCTGTTTTTT. Translating gives CASSTSGNTGELFF. This chain connects TRBV6-1 to TRBJ2-2, with 8 positions matching TRBD2. Germline V gives CDR1 MNHNS, CDR2 SASEGT. V was clipped by 5 bases and J by 1 base; unmatched bases: 0. This CDR3 region has 14 residues.

This clone appeared once. The J gene is TRBJ2-1, the V gene TRBV9, with 7 bases matching TRBD2. Trimming took 4 bases from V and 5 from J; bases not matched to a gene: 3. This CDR3 spans 13 amino acids. In germline, CDR1 is SGDLS, CDR2 YYNGEE. CDR3 residues: CASSSGTNNEQFF. CDR3 coding DNA: TGTGCCAGCAGCTCCGGGACTAACAATGAGCAGTTCTTC.

This clone was observed a single time. The chain links TRBV27 to TRBJ1-1; D is possibly TRBD1 (6 bases). Trimming took 3 bases from V and 4 from J, leaving 15 bases between them. Germline V gene sequence: CDR1 MNHEY, CDR2 SMNVEV (reference sequence). The length of the CDR3 is 15 residues. Here the CDR3 DNA reads TGTGCCAGCAGTTTGGGATGGAGCAGGGGCACTGAAGCTTTCTTT. It codes for CASSLGWSRGTEAFF.

This clone has only one observation. The chain uses TRBV4-1 and TRBJ1-2; D gene uncertain. Germline V gene lookup returns CDR1 MGHRA and CDR2 YSYEKL. The V gene lost 1 base and the J gene lost 4 bases, with 7 bases spanning the gap. CDR3 length equals 13 residues. The CDR3 is CASSQAGSYGYTF. The CDR3 DNA reads as TGCGCCAGCAGCCAAGCGGGATCCTATGGCTACACCTTC.

The V and J genes are TRBV29-1 and TRBJ1-5; TRBD1 matches at 7 bases. V dropped 6 bases and J dropped 11; count of bases not matched to a gene: 4. CDR3 length: 10 amino acids. CDR1 is SQVTM, CDR2 ANQGSEA, per germline. The CDR3 DNA reads as TGCAGCGTCTTACAGGGGACCCAGCATTTT. Translated: CSVLQGTQHF.

This rearrangement joins TRBV5-6 to TRBJ2-1; 7 nucleotides line up with TRBD2. Germline-derived CDR1 and CDR2 are SGHDT and YYEEEE. This CDR3 comprises 15 residues. The J segment lost 2 bases and the V segment lost 0 bases, leaving 2 bases of the junction unmatched. Here the CDR3 reads CASSLGLAAYNEQFF. DNA for the CDR3: TGTGCCAGCAGCTTGGGCCTAGCGGCCTACAATGAGCAGTTCTTC. Combining the CDR3 with reference TRBV5-6 and TRBJ2-1 gives the whole variable domain DAGVTQSPTHLIKTRGQQVTLRCSPKSGHDTVSWYQQALGQGPQFIFQYYEEEERQRGNFPDRFSGHQFPNYSSELNVNALLLGDSALYLCASSLGLAAYNEQFFGPGTRLTVL.

The genes are TRBV7-9 and TRBJ2-7, with 7 bases matching TRBD1. The CDR3 is 14 residues long. Germline CDR1 and CDR2: SEHNR and FQNEAQ (reference sequence). J lost 4 bases, V lost 4 bases, and 7 bases had no gene match. The CDR3: CASSSDRVEYEQYF. The CDR3 DNA is TGTGCCAGCAGCTCCGACAGGGTGGAATACGAGCAGTACTTC. Supplemented by reference TRBV7-9 and TRBJ2-7, the full variable domain reads DTGVSQNPRHKITKRGQNVTFRCDPISEHNRLYWYRQTLGQGPEFLTYFQNEAQLEKSRLLSDRFSAERPKGSFSTLEIQRTEQGDSAMYLCASSSDRVEYEQYFGPGTRLTVT.

The CDR3 region has the DNA TGTGCCAGCAGCGCACAGGGAGACTATGGCTACACCTTC. The encoded protein is CASSAQGDYGYTF. The chain combines TRBV5-5 with TRBJ1-2, with D perhaps TRBD1 (6 bases). Germline loops: CDR1 SGHKS, CDR2 YYEKEE (reference sequence). Between the trimmed V and J ends, which lost 4 bases and 3 bases, there was a span of 10 bases. The CDR3 spans 13 residues.